The clone carrying this T cell receptor beta chain has a handful of counts. Its antigen is currently unknown. Building the TCR beta libraries relied on iRepertoire HTBI primers, and CDR3 regions underwent Arm-PCR. TCRdb analysed the multiplex PCR reads with MiXCR anew, one entry per CDR3 protein. Of over 300,000 distinct CDR3 sequences in the sample, 15% to 20% were seen once. Regarding time point: persistent/refractory GD, antithyroid drugs over 5 years with positive TRAb. Making the TCR library involved RNA that had been extracted from PBMCs. V gave up 4 bases and J gave up 1 base; unmatched junction bases: 8. Germline V CDR1 and CDR2: SNHLY, FYNNEI. The CDR3 consists of 16 residues. This entry belongs to a study of regulatory T cells in long-lasting Graves disease. Findings and limits, study-wide: Favored usage of TRBV28, TRBJ1-2 and TRBJ2-5 was recorded in persistent disease.

The source material was peripheral blood mononuclear cells (PBMCs), sampled when the disease was refractory, from a patient treated with antithyroid drugs. The chain is built from TRBV2 and TRBJ2-5; TRBD2 agrees at 8 bases. This TCR was sampled from a female donor with Graves disease. The chain's CDR3 is CASSGIREGPQETQYF. The CDR3 coding sequence is TGTGCCAGCAGTGGGATACGGGAGGGCCCCCAAGAGACCCAGTACTTC.